The 25 T cell receptor beta chains below come from one sample, sequenced in a study of control samples from healthy donors and cancer patients. TCRdb keeps only in-frame clones here, not all; method: immunoSEQ multiplex PCR. The data hold over 100,000 clones, with more than 80% observed a single time. Sequences were obtained from blood. These receptors originate from a man aged 35-49 years in good health.

This sequence joins TRBV18 and TRBJ1-4, with a tentative D call TRBD1 (5 bases). V was shortened by 4 bases and J by 3 bases, with 15 bases between the two germline ends. The CDR3 extends over 16 amino acids. Germline V CDR1 and CDR2: KGHSH, LQKENI. The CDR3 coding sequence is TGTGCCAGCTCACTGGAAGGAAGACAGCCTAATGAAAAACTGTTTTTT. Residues: CASSLEGRQPNEKLFF.

This chain uses TRBV30 with TRBJ1-1, with TRBD1 matching 8 bases. V gave up 3 bases and J gave up 4 bases; unmatched junction bases: 7. This CDR3 spans 14 amino acids. Looked up from germline, CDR1 is GTSNPN and CDR2 is SVGIG (reference sequence). The CDR3 nucleotides read TGTGCCTGGAGCACCAGGGGGCGGATCACTGAAGCTTTCTTT. This translates into CAWSTRGRITEAFF.

This chain links TRBV10-3 with TRBJ2-2; tentatively, D is TRBD2 (5 bases). The CDR3 spans 13 residues. Germline V lookup: CDR1 ENHRY, CDR2 SYGVKD. With 10 bases removed from V and 4 bases from J, the gap between germline ends came to 13 bases. The CDR3 DNA follows: TGTGCCACCAAGAGGGTGGGCACCGGGGAGCTGTTTTTT. Translation gives CATKRVGTGELFF.

The V gene is TRBV3-1 (or the pseudogene TRBV3-2), the J gene TRBJ2-1, with TRBD1 matching 7 bases. The CDR3 totals 16 residues. V lost 0 bases, J lost 6 bases, and 8 bases stayed unmatched. Germline assignment: CDR1 LGHDT and CDR2 YNNKEL (reference sequence). DNA of the CDR3: TGTGCCAGCAGCCAAGATCCCGGACAGGCGTTCAATGAGCAGTTCTTC. Its translation: CASSQDPGQAFNEQFF.

This clone was detected only once. The chain joins TRBV12-3 or TRBV12-4 to TRBJ2-5; the D is unclear. V was trimmed by 3 bases and J by 1 base, leaving 3 bases between them. The CDR3 totals 12 residues. CDR3: CASSFTQETQYF. CDR3 bases: TGTGCCAGCAGTTTTACCCAAGAGACCCAGTACTTC.

The rearrangement joins TRBV9 to TRBJ2-5, with D hard to call. The germline V gene encodes CDR1 SGDLS and CDR2 YYNGEE. The CDR3 sequence is 14 residues long. V was shortened by 0 bases and J by 1 base, with 7 bases between the two germline ends. CDR3 nucleotides: TGTGCCAGCAGCGTAGGTGTCAGCCAAGAGACCCAGTACTTC. Residues: CASSVGVSQETQYF.

J is TRBJ1-2 and V is TRBV19; the D gene is possibly TRBD1 (5 bases). This CDR3 spans 12 amino acids. Trimming stripped 8 bases from V and 10 bases from J, with 17 bases between. The germline gives CDR1 LNHDA, CDR2 SQIVND (reference sequence). The CDR3 DNA sequence: TGTGCCAGTTCCAGGGCAACCGGACCCTACACCTTC. It specifies CASSRATGPYTF.

The V call is TRBV5-1, the J call TRBJ1-4, with 10 bases lining up with TRBD1. CDR3 length: 14 residues. With V trimmed by 3 bases and J by 8 bases, 4 bases remained unmatched. Germline assignment: CDR1 SGHRS and CDR2 YFSETQ. CDR3 sequence: CASSSGQGKEKLFF. The CDR3 nucleotides read TGCGCCAGCAGCTCGGGACAGGGGAAAGAAAAACTGTTTTTT.

The rearrangement links TRBV5-6 to TRBJ2-7, with a weak D call TRBD2 (5 bases). Looked up from germline, CDR1 is SGHDT and CDR2 is YYEEEE. The CDR3 has 14 amino acids. Trimming shortened V by 6 bases and J by 4 bases, and 17 bases separated the two germline ends. CDR3 amino acids: CASTLSSPIYEQYF. CDR3 coding DNA: TGTGCCAGCACTCTATCTAGCCCTATTTACGAGCAGTACTTC.

This chain uses TRBV19 with TRBJ1-6, with D possibly being TRBD1 (5 bases). V was shortened by 7 bases and J by 14 bases, with 18 bases between the two germline ends. CDR1 and CDR2 (germline): LNHDA, SQIVND (reference sequence). This CDR3 has 13 amino acids. The DNA for the CDR3 is TGTGCCAGTAAGGAAGGGGCCGGGAAGACCCTCCACTTT. Encoded protein: CASKEGAGKTLHF. Full variable domain (rest looked up from reference TRBV19 and TRBJ1-6): DGGITQSPKYLFRKEGQNVTLSCEQNLNHDAMYWYRQDPGQGLRLIYYSQIVNDFQKGDIAEGYSVSREKKESFPLTVTSAQKNPTAFYLCASKEGAGKTLHFGNGTRLTVT.

The rearrangement joins TRBV12-5 to TRBJ2-3, with D possibly being TRBD2 (5 bases). The germline CDR1 and CDR2 sequences are LGHNT and FRNRAP. The CDR3 runs 15 residues. The V and J ends lost 6 bases and 6 bases respectively, with 19 bases between them. CDR3 protein: CASGPPSGTGDTQYF. DNA for the CDR3: TGTGCTAGTGGCCCCCCGAGCGGCACCGGGGATACGCAGTATTTT.

The V gene is TRBV29-1, the J gene TRBJ2-2, with D unresolved. This CDR3 comprises 13 residues. CDR1 and CDR2 (germline): SQVTM, ANQGSEA. The V end lost 7 bases, the J end lost 1 base, and 10 bases lay between the germline ends. The CDR3 region has the DNA TGCAGCGCGAAGACACAGAACACCGGGGAGCTGTTTTTT. Amino acids: CSAKTQNTGELFF.

The J gene is TRBJ2-3, the V gene TRBV11-2; 7 positions agree with TRBD2. V shed 5 bases, J shed 3 bases, and the junction held 17 bases outside the gene matches. Per germline, CDR1 SGHAT and CDR2 FQNNGV. The CDR3 is 18 amino acids. The CDR3 protein is CASSLQRGSVLVTDTQYF. The CDR3 DNA reads as TGTGCCAGCAGCCTCCAGCGGGGTTCGGTCTTAGTGACAGATACGCAGTATTTT.

This sequence joins TRBV19 and TRBJ1-2; D is perhaps TRBD1 (5 bases). The CDR3 is 17 residues long. V was clipped by 6 bases and J by 8 bases, with 28 bases between them. CDR1 is LNHDA, CDR2 SQIVND, per germline (reference sequence). The CDR3 loop reads CASRITTEGLGLGGYTF. The CDR3 DNA reads TGTGCCAGTAGGATCACGACGGAGGGACTAGGTTTGGGGGGCTACACCTTC.

The rearrangement uses TRBV5-1 and TRBJ1-4, with D perhaps TRBD1 (5 bases). The CDR3 has 16 residues. Germline values: CDR1 SGHRS, CDR2 YFSETQ. Trimming shortened V by 0 bases and J by 10 bases, and 19 bases separated the two germline ends. The CDR3 DNA sequence: TGCGCCAGCAGCTTGGGTCTTGGACAACAAGCACCAAAACTGTTTTTT. This gives the protein CASSLGLGQQAPKLFF.

The chain is built from TRBV5-4 and TRBJ2-7; D gene unclear. V lost 0 bases, J lost 7 bases, and 11 bases lay in between. Germline CDR1 reads SGHNT; CDR2 reads YYREEE (reference sequence). CDR3 length equals 13 residues. This CDR3 reads CASSLEAGQEQYF. CDR3 bases: TGTGCCAGCAGCTTGGAAGCAGGTCAGGAGCAGTACTTC. Using reference TRBV5-4 and TRBJ2-7 for the parts outside the CDR3, the full variable domain is ETGVTQSPTHLIKTRGQQVTLRCSSQSGHNTVSWYQQALGQGPQFIFQYYREEENGRGNFPPRFSGLQFPNYSSELNVNALELDDSALYLCASSLEAGQEQYFGPGTRLTVT.

This clone was counted once. The chain has TRBV2 and TRBJ1-6, with TRBD1 identical over 7 bases. Germline V CDR1 and CDR2: SNHLY, FYNNEI. This CDR3 spans 15 amino acids. After removal of 7 bases from V and 7 bases from J, the junction contained 10 bases not matched to a gene. The CDR3 protein is CASIRGQPGNSPLHF. The CDR3 nucleotides are TGTGCCAGCATTCGGGGACAGCCGGGCAATTCACCCCTCCACTTT.

The J gene is TRBJ2-1, the V gene TRBV28; no definite D call. The CDR3 contains 12 residues. Germline V gene lookup returns CDR1 MDHEN and CDR2 SYDVKM. Trimming took off 5 bases at V and 7 bases at J, with 9 bases between the two ends. CDR3 loop: CASSLEHNEQFF. The CDR3 nucleotides are TGTGCCAGCAGTCTCGAGCATAATGAGCAGTTCTTC.

V usage is TRBV24-1 and J usage is TRBJ2-5; D ambiguous. From germline, CDR1 is KGHDR and CDR2 SFDVKD. The V end lost 3 bases, the J end lost 0 bases, and 10 bases lay between the germline ends. The CDR3 is 15 residues long. CDR3 protein: CATSDTVGYQETQYF. CDR3 nucleotide sequence: TGTGCCACCAGTGATACCGTCGGATACCAAGAGACCCAGTACTTC.

The genes are TRBV3-1 (or the pseudogene TRBV3-2) and TRBJ1-3, with D maybe TRBD1 (5 bases). Germline values: CDR1 LGHDT, CDR2 YNNKEL (reference sequence). This CDR3 region has 13 residues. Trimming stripped 4 bases from V and 8 bases from J, with 12 bases between. Written as DNA, the CDR3 is TGTGCCAGCAGCCTGGGGGGGAGCGACACCATATATTTT. This gives the protein CASSLGGSDTIYF.

The rearrangement links TRBV28 to TRBJ1-5, with D perhaps TRBD1 (5 bases). V was cut by 2 bases and J by 11 bases, with 13 bases left in between. Looked up from germline, CDR1 is MDHEN and CDR2 is SYDVKM. The CDR3 runs 13 residues. The CDR3 bases are TGTGCCAGCAGTTTAACGGGACGGTCGTCCCAGCATTTT. This translates into CASSLTGRSSQHF. The whole variable domain, filled in from reference TRBV28 and TRBJ1-5, reads DVKVTQSSRYLVKRTGEKVFLECVQDMDHENMFWYRQDPGLGLRLIYFSYDVKMKEKGDIPEGYSVSREKKERFSLILESASTNQTSMYLCASSLTGRSSQHFGDGTRLSIL.

The rearrangement uses TRBV30 and TRBJ1-5, with 8 bases fitting TRBD1. Germline loops: CDR1 GTSNPN, CDR2 SVGIG (reference sequence). V was pared by 4 bases and J by 2 bases, with 4 bases of the junction left unmatched. This CDR3 region has 14 residues. In DNA, the CDR3 is TGTGCCTGGAACAGGGGGGTTGGCAATCAGCCCCAGCATTTT. This encodes CAWNRGVGNQPQHF.

The V and J genes are TRBV9 and TRBJ1-1; a weak D match, TRBD1 (6 bases). CDR3 length: 14 residues. The V end lost 3 bases, the J end lost 11 bases, and 20 bases lay between the germline ends. Germline-derived CDR1 and CDR2 are SGDLS and YYNGEE. The chain's CDR3 is CASSGRGGAGQAFF. The CDR3 region has the DNA TGTGCCAGCAGCGGCCGCGGGGGGGCGGGGCAGGCTTTCTTT. Full variable domain (outside the CDR3, taken from reference TRBV9 and TRBJ1-1): DSGVTQTPKHLITATGQRVTLRCSPRSGDLSVYWYQQSLDQGLQFLIQYYNGEERAKGNILERFSAQQFPDLHSELNLSSLELGDSALYFCASSGRGGAGQAFFGQGTRLTVV.

V usage is TRBV24-1 and J usage is TRBJ1-5, with 8 bases lining up with TRBD1. In germline, CDR1 is KGHDR, CDR2 SFDVKD. With 3 bases clipped from V and 5 bases from J, the junction kept 8 bases outside the gene matches. There are 16 residues in the CDR3. Here the CDR3 DNA reads TGTGCCACCAGTGATACCGCGACAGGGGATGATCAGCCCCAGCATTTT. This encodes CATSDTATGDDQPQHF.

The CDR3 is CATRAGTENSPLHF. The DNA for the CDR3 is TGTGCAACCAGAGCGGGGACAGAGAATTCACCCCTCCACTTT. The chain uses TRBV6-5 and TRBJ1-6, with 7 bases lining up with TRBD1. The CDR3 covers 14 residues. The germline V gene encodes CDR1 MNHEY and CDR2 SVGAGI.